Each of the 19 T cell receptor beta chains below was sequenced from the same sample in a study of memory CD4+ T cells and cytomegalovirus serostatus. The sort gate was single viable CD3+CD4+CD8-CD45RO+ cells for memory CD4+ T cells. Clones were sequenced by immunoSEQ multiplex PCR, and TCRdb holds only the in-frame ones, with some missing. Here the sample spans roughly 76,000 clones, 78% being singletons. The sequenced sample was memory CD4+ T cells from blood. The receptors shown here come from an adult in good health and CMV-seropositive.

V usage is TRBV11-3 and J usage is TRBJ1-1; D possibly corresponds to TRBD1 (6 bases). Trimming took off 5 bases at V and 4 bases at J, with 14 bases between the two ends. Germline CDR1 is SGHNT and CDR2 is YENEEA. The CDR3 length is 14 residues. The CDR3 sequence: CASSVGRGSTEAFF. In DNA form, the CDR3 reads TGTGCCAGCAGCGTGGGCAGGGGATCCACTGAAGCTTTCTTT. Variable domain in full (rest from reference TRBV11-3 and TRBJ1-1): EAGVVQSPRYKIIEKKQPVAFWCNPISGHNTLYWYLQNLGQGPELLIRYENEEAVDDSQLPKDRFSAERLKGVDSTLKIQPAELGDSAVYLCASSVGRGSTEAFFGQGTRLTVV.

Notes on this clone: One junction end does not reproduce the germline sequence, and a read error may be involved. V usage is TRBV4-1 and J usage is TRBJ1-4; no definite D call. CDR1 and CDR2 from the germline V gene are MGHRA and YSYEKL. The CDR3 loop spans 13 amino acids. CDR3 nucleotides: TGCGCCAGCAGCCAAGATCCCGGACGCCCCCGAGCCTTT. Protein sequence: CASSQDPGRPRAF.

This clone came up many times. This chain's CDR3 is CASSQGRGLYGYTF. The CDR3 DNA reads as TGTGCCAGCAGCCAAGGGAGGGGCCTCTATGGCTACACCTTC. This chain uses TRBV6-5 with TRBJ1-2; D perhaps matches TRBD1 (5 bases). This CDR3 comprises 14 residues. CDR1 and CDR2 from the germline V gene are MNHEY and SVGAGI. V dropped 6 bases and J dropped 4 bases, with 15 bases sitting between them.

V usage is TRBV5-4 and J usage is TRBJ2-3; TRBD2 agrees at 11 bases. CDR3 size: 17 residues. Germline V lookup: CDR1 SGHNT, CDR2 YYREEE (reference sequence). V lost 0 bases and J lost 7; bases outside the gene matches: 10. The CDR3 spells CASSLGLAGGGMYTQYF. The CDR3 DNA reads TGTGCCAGCAGCTTGGGTCTAGCGGGGGGCGGCATGTATACGCAGTATTTT.

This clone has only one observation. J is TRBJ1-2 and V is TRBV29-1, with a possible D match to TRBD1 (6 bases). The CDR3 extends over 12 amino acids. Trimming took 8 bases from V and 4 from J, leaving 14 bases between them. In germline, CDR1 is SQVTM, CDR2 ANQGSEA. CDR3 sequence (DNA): TGCAGCTTCGGCGACAGGCCCTATGGCTACACCTTC. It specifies CSFGDRPYGYTF.

CDR3 residues: CSASGQETQYF. The CDR3 region has the DNA TGCAGTGCTAGCGGGCAAGAGACCCAGTACTTC. The rearrangement joins TRBV20-1 to TRBJ2-5; D gene ambiguous. The CDR3 is made up of 11 amino acids. Germline V gene data show CDR1 as DFQATT and CDR2 as SNEGSKA (reference sequence). The V end was cut by 3 bases, the J end by 2 bases, with 4 bases between.

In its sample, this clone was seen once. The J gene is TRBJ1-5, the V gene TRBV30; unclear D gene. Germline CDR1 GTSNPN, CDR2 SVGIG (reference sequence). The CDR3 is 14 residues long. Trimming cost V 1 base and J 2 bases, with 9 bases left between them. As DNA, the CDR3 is TGTGCCTGGAGTGAAGGGCATCGCAATCAGCCCCAGCATTTT. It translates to CAWSEGHRNQPQHF.

The CDR3 protein is CASSHRERTDTQYF. CDR3 DNA sequence: TGTGCCAGTAGTCACAGGGAACGCACAGATACGCAGTATTTT. The chain combines TRBV19 with TRBJ2-3; D is possibly TRBD1 (6 bases). The germline V and J ends were trimmed by 5 bases and 1 base, with 10 bases remaining between them. Germline-derived CDR1 and CDR2 are LNHDA and SQIVND (reference sequence). CDR3 size: 14 residues.

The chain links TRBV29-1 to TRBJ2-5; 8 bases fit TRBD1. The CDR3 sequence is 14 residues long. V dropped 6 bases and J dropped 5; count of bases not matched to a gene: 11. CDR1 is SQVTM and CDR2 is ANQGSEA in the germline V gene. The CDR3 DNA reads TGCAGCGTCGGAGGCGGACAGGGTCTTGAGACCCAGTACTTC. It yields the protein CSVGGGQGLETQYF.

The CDR3 sequence is CASSPSLGSNQPQHF. CDR3 bases: TGTGCCAGCTCACCAAGCTTAGGCAGCAATCAGCCCCAGCATTTT. The rearrangement joins TRBV18 to TRBJ1-5; no firm D call. V shed 2 bases and J shed 1 base, with 9 bases lying between them. The CDR3 totals 15 residues. Germline CDR1 is KGHSH and CDR2 is LQKENI.

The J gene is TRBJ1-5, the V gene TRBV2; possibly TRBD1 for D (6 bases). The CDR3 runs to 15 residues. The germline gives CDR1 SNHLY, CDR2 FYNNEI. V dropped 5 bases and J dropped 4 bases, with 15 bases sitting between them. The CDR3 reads CASSPAGHSNQPQHF. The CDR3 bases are TGTGCCAGCAGTCCCGCGGGACACTCAAATCAGCCCCAGCATTTT.

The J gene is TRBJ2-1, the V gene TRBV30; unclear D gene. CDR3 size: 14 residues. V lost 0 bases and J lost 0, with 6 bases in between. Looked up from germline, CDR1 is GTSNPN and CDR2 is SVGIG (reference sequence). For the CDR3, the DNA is TGTGCCTGGAGTGTACTGACCTCCTACAATGAGCAGTTCTTC. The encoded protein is CAWSVLTSYNEQFF.

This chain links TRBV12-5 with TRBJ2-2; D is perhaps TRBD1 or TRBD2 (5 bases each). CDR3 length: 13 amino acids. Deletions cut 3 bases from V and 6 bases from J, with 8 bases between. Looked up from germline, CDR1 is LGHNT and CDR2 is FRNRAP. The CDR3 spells CASGFWGSGELFF. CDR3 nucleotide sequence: TGTGCTAGTGGTTTTTGGGGGTCCGGGGAGCTGTTTTTT.

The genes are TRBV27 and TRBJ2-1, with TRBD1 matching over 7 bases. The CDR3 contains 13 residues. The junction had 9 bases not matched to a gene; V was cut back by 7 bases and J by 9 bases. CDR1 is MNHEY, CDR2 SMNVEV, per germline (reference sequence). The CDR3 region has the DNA TGTGCCAGCACCCAAACAGGGGTTCCTGAGCAGTTCTTC. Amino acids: CASTQTGVPEQFF.

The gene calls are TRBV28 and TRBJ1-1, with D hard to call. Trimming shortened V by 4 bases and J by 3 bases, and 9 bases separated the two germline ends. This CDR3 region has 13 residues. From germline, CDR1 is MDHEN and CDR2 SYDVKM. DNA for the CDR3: TGTGCCAGCAGTTCTCCCCTATACACTGAAGCTTTCTTT. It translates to CASSSPLYTEAFF. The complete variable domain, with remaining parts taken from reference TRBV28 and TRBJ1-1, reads DVKVTQSSRYLVKRTGEKVFLECVQDMDHENMFWYRQDPGLGLRLIYFSYDVKMKEKGDIPEGYSVSREKKERFSLILESASTNQTSMYLCASSSPLYTEAFFGQGTRLTVV.

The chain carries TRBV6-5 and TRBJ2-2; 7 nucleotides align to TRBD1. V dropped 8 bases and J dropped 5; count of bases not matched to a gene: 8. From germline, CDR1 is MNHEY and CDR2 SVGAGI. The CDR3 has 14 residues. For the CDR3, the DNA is TGTGCCAGCGGGAGACAGGGTAAAACCGGGGAGCTGTTTTTT. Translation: CASGRQGKTGELFF.

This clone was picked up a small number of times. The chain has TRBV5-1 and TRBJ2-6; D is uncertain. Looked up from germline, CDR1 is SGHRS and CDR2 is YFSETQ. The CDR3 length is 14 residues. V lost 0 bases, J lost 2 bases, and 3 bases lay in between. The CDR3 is CASSLAPGANVLTF. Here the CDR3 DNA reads TGCGCCAGCAGCTTGGCTCCTGGGGCCAACGTCCTGACTTTC.

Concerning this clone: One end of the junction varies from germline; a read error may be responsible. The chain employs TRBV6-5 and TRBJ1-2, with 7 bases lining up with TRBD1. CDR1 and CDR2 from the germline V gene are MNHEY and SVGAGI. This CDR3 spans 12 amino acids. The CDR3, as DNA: TGTGCCAGCAGTTACGGGGACAGTAACCTATCCTTC. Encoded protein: CASSYGDSNLSF.

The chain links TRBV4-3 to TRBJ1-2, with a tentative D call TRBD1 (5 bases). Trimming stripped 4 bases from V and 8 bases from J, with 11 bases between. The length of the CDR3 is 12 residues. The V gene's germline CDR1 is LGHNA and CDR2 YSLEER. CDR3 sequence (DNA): TGCGCCAGCAGCCGGGGGGAGGGGGGCTACACCTTC. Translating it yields CASSRGEGGYTF.